This TCR beta chain derives from a study of blood T cells in healthy people across ages. The table lists this clonotype with a few counts. CDR3 size: 15 residues. V was shortened by 5 bases and J by 0 bases, with 12 bases between the two germline ends. Germline CDR1 and CDR2: MDHEN and SYDVKM. With a J-beta primer mix and a sample-barcoded 5' primer, a second PCR ran about 7 to 11 cycles. The authors tagged each cDNA molecule using a template-switch adaptor with 12 random nucleotides. TCRdb reanalysed the 5' RACE reads using MiXCR and keeps one entry per CDR3 protein. This sample carries hundreds of thousands of distinct CDR3 sequences, roughly 20% of them seen once, and the ten largest clones take around a fifth.

Source material: blood. The chain combines TRBV28 with TRBJ2-3; D unresolved. The clonotype comes from a man in his sixties or seventies in good health. The CDR3 bases are TGTGCCAGCAGTCCCTTGATGAAGAGCACAGATACGCAGTATTTT. It is translated as CASSPLMKSTDTQYF. Full variable domain (outside the CDR3, taken from reference TRBV28 and TRBJ2-3): DVKVTQSSRYLVKRTGEKVFLECVQDMDHENMFWYRQDPGLGLRLIYFSYDVKMKEKGDIPEGYSVSREKKERFSLILESASTNQTSMYLCASSPLMKSTDTQYFGPGTRLTVL.